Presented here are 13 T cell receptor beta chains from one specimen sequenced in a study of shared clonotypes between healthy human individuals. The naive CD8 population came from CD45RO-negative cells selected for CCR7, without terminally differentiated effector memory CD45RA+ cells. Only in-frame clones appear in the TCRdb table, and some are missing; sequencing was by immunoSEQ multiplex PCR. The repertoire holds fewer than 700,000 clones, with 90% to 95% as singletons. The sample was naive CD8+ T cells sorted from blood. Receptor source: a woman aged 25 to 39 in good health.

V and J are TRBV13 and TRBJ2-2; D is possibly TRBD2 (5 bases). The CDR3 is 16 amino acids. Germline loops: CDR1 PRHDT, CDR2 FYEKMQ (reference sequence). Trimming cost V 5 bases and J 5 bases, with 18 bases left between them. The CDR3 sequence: CASSAAAQYLTGELFF. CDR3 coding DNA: TGTGCCAGCAGCGCAGCGGCCCAATACTTAACCGGGGAGCTGTTTTTT.

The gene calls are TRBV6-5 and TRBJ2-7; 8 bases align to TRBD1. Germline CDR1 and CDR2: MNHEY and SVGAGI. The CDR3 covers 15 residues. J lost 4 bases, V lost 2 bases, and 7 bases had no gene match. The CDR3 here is CASSYARTGNYEQYF. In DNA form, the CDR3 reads TGTGCCAGCAGTTACGCCCGGACAGGGAATTACGAGCAGTACTTC.

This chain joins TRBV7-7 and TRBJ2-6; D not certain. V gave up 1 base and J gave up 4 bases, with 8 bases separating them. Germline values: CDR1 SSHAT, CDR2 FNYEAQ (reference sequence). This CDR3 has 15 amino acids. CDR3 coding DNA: TGTGCCAGCAGCTTAGGTGCTGGCGGGGCCAACGTCCTGACTTTC. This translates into CASSLGAGGANVLTF.

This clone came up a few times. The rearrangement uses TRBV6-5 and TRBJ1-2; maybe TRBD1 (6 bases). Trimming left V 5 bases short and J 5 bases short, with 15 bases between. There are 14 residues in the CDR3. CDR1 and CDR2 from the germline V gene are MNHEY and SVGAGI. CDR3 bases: TGTGCCAGCAGTCCCCCGGGACACCGGTATGGCTACACCTTC. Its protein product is CASSPPGHRYGYTF.

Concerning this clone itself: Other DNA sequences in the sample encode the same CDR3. The CDR3, as DNA: TGCAGTGCTAGAGATAATGAGCAGTTCTTC. Translated: CSARDNEQFF. This rearrangement joins TRBV20-1 to TRBJ2-1, with D uncertain. The CDR3 length is 10 residues. Germline V CDR1 and CDR2: DFQATT, SNEGSKA (reference sequence). V was pared by 0 bases and J by 7 bases, with 1 base between.

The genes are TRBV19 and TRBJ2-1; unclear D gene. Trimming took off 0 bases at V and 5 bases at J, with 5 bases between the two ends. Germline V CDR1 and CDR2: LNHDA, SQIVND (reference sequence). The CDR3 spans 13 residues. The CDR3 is CASSIEPDNEQFF. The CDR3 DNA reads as TGTGCCAGTAGTATAGAGCCAGACAATGAGCAGTTCTTC.

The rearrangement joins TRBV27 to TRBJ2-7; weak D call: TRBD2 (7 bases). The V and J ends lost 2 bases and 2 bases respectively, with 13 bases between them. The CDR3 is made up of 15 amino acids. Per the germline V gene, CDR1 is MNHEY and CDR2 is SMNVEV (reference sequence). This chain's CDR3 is CASSLGGGTTYEQYF. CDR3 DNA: TGTGCCAGCAGTTTAGGAGGGGGGACTACCTACGAGCAGTACTTC.

CDR3 amino acids: CASSFDAGPNTGELFF. DNA for the CDR3: TGTGCCAGCAGTTTCGACGCGGGGCCGAACACCGGGGAGCTGTTTTTT. This chain joins TRBV28 and TRBJ2-2, with D possibly TRBD2 on 6 matching bases. Germline loops: CDR1 MDHEN, CDR2 SYDVKM. Trimming shortened V by 3 bases and J by 0 bases, and 11 bases separated the two germline ends. The CDR3 totals 16 residues.

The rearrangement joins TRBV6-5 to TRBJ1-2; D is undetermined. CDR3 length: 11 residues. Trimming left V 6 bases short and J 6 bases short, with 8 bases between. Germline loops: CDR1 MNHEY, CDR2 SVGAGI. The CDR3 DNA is TGTGCCAGCAGGACTACACATGGCTACACCTTC. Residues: CASRTTHGYTF.

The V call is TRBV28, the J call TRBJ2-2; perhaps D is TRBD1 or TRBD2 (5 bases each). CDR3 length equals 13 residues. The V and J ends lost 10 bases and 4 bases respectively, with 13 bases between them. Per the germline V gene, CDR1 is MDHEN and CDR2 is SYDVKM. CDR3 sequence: CATRKGTTGELFF. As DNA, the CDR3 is TGTGCCACTCGGAAGGGGACCACCGGGGAGCTGTTTTTT.

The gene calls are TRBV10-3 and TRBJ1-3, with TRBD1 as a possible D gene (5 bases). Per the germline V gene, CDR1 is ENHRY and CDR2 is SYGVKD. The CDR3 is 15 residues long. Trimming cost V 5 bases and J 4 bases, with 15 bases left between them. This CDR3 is CAISSGTISGNTIYF. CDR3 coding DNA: TGTGCCATCAGTTCCGGGACCATCTCCGGAAACACCATATATTTT.

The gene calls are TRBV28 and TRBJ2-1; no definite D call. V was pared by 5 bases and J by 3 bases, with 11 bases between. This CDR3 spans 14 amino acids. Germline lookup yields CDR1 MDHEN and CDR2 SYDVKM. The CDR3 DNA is TGTGCCAGCAGTCCTACAGTGAACTACAATGAGCAGTTCTTC. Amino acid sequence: CASSPTVNYNEQFF.

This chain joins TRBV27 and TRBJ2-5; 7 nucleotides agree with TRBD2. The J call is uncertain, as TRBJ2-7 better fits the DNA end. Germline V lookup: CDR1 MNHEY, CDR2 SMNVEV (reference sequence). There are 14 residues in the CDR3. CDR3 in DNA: TGTGCCAGCAGACTAAGCGGGAAGACCTACGAGCAGTACTTC. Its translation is CASRLSGKTYEQYF.